Listed below are T cell receptor beta chains from one sample, sequenced in a study of control samples from healthy donors and cancer patients. Repertoires were generated with immunoSEQ multiplex PCR, while TCRdb's copy carries only in-frame clones and drops some. The sample shows tens of thousands of clones, roughly 86% of them seen only once. Sequencing input: blood. The source of these receptors is a man aged 50-60 years in good health. The CDR3 runs from the conserved cysteine through the conserved F or W. The order of the fields is V gene, D gene, clone size, J gene, CDR3 DNA, CDR3 protein. A D gene is named only where the DNA matches it firmly. A clone size is listed for some rows: how often the clone was seen (once, few, many), or a class if it is expanded.

TRBV3-1/TRBV3-2	NA	NA	TRBJ1-3	TGTGCCAGCAGCGGGACGTTAGTCGGAAACACCATATATTTT	CASSGTLVGNTIYF
TRBV27	NA	NA	TRBJ1-5	TGTGCCAGCAGTGTCCAGGGGAACAATCAGCCCCAGCATTTT	CASSVQGNNQPQHF
TRBV7-6	NA	NA	TRBJ2-3	TGTGCCAGCAGCCACGGACGCTCGGACAGAAGCGGCACAGATACGCAGTATTTT	CASSHGRSDRSGTDTQYF
TRBV2	NA	once	TRBJ1-1	TGTGCCAGCAGGGATGGGGGCGGCTCAATGAACACTGAAGCTTTCTTT	CASRDGGGSMNTEAFF
TRBV7-8	TRBD1	NA	TRBJ1-6	TGTGCCAGCAGCTCCCAGGGGGGAAATTCACCCCTCCACTTT	CASSSQGGNSPLHF
TRBV12-5	TRBD2	medium-sized	TRBJ2-1	TGTGCTAGTGGCCCTTTAGCGGGGGCCTACAATGAGCAGTTCTTC	CASGPLAGAYNEQFF
TRBV2	NA	NA	TRBJ2-5	NA	CASSTSVQETQYF
TRBV11-3	TRBD1	few	TRBJ1-1	TGTGCCAGCAGCCGTAACAGGGGGCAGCGGACTGAAGCTTTCTTT	CASSRNRGQRTEAFF
TRBV14	NA	NA	TRBJ2-3	TGTGCCAGCAGCCCCTCTAGCGCCGCAGATACGCAGTATTTT	CASSPSSAADTQYF
TRBV21-1	NA	NA	TRBJ2-1	TGTGCCAGCAGCAAAGGCCGGGGGTCGAGCTCCTACAATGAGCAGTTCTTC	CASSKGRGSSSYNEQFF
TRBV6-2/TRBV6-3	NA	few	TRBJ1-2	TGTGCCAGCAGTGCCACCGACCGACAGTTTGGCTACACCTTC	CASSATDRQFGYTF
TRBV5-1	TRBD2	NA	TRBJ2-3	TGCGCCAGCTGTCGGGGAGGGACAGATACGCAGTATTTT	CASCRGGTDTQYF
TRBV28	TRBD2	few	TRBJ2-1	TGTGCCAGCAGTTTCCCGGGACTAGCGGGACATGAGCAGTTCTTC	CASSFPGLAGHEQFF
TRBV6-6	TRBD2	few	TRBJ2-5	TGTGCCAGCAGTTCTCTAGCGGGGGTGTACCAAGAGACCCAGTACTTC	CASSSLAGVYQETQYF
TRBV30	NA	few	TRBJ2-7	TGTGCCTGGAGAGGGGAGAGTGGGGAGCAGTACTTC	CAWRGESGEQYF
TRBV5-4	TRBD1	NA	TRBJ1-2	TGTGCCAGCAGCGCCGACAGGGGGCCGGGCTATGGCTACACCTTC	CASSADRGPGYGYTF
TRBV7-9	NA	NA	TRBJ2-5	TGTGCCAGCAGCCGACAGGCCTACCAAGAGACCCAGTACTTC	CASSRQAYQETQYF
TRBV30	TRBD1	NA	TRBJ1-1	TGTGCCTGGAGACGGACAGGGAGCACTGAAGCTTTCTTT	CAWRRTGSTEAFF
TRBV6-5	NA	NA	TRBJ1-1	TGTGCCAGCAGGGGGTTGGGGGCCGCGCGCGCTGAAGCTTTCTTT	CASRGLGAARAEAFF
TRBV7-2	TRBD1	NA	TRBJ2-7	TGTGCCAGCAGCCGCCAGGGACAGATTAGCTCCTACGAGCAGTACTTC	CASSRQGQISSYEQYF
TRBV28	NA	NA	TRBJ2-5	TGTGCCAGCAGTTTCTACGCAGGGGACATCAAAGAGACCCAGTACTTC	CASSFYAGDIKETQYF
TRBV3-1/TRBV3-2	NA	NA	TRBJ1-5	TGTGCCAGCAGCCCCCCATCACTGGGTCTCCCCAATCAGCCCCAGCATTTT	CASSPPSLGLPNQPQHF
TRBV30	NA	NA	TRBJ2-1	TGTGCCTGGGGAGACCACAATGAGCAGTTCTTC	CAWGDHNEQFF
TRBV29-1	NA	NA	TRBJ1-5	TGCAGCGTTACTCAAGGGGGTCGCAATCAGCCCCAGCATTTT	CSVTQGGRNQPQHF
TRBV7-3	NA	once	TRBJ1-2	TGTGCCAGCAGCTTAGTAGACTATGGCTACACCTTC	CASSLVDYGYTF
TRBV4-1	NA	NA	TRBJ1-1	TGCGCCAGCAGCCTGAGGCGGGAAAGGGACACTGAAGCTTTCTTT	CASSLRRERDTEAFF
TRBV6-2/TRBV6-3	TRBD1	NA	TRBJ1-1	TGTGCCAGCAGTTCCGTCACCAGGGGGGACACTGAAGCTTTCTTT	CASSSVTRGDTEAFF
TRBV30	NA	few	TRBJ1-2	TGTGCCTGGAGTGTACTTTTGGGAAGAGGAGGCTACACCTTC	CAWSVLLGRGGYTF
TRBV19	NA	NA	TRBJ1-5	TGTGCCAGTACCCTGGGGACCCCCTCTCAGATGCCCCAGCATTTT	CASTLGTPSQMPQHF
TRBV21-1	NA	NA	TRBJ2-3	TGTGCCAGCAGCACCCTGGGGACAGGGGACCCAGATACGCAGTATTTT	CASSTLGTGDPDTQYF
TRBV27	NA	NA	TRBJ2-5	TGTGCCAGCAGTTTACTAGCTGGGGAGACCCAGTACTTC	CASSLLAGETQYF
TRBV3-1/TRBV3-2	TRBD1	NA	TRBJ1-5	TGTGCCAGCAGCGGACAGGGGGCGCATCAGCCCCAGCATTTT	CASSGQGAHQPQHF
TRBV27	NA	once	TRBJ1-1	TGTGCCAGCCGGGGGTGGGGGCAGAACACTGAAGCTTTCTTT	CASRGWGQNTEAFF
TRBV6-4	NA	NA	TRBJ2-2	TGTGCCAGCAGTGACTCGGCGGCGCGTGGGGGCACCGGGGAGCTGTTTTTT	CASSDSAARGGTGELFF